These T cell receptor beta chains were read from a single sample in a study of blood T cells in healthy people across ages. One entry per CDR3 protein, called by TCRdb with MiXCR from the 5' RACE reads. The table shows 1.8 million or so distinct CDR3 sequences, with around 40% occurring only once. The sequenced sample was blood. These receptors were collected from a human donor in good health. Both conserved end residues are part of each CDR3. The D gene is left open where the match is weak. Rows may omit the clone size; those that give it use once, few, many or a size class.

d_call	clone_size	j_call	v_call	cdr3_nt	cdr3_aa
NA	few	TRBJ1-1	TRBV12-3/TRBV12-4	TGTGCCAGCAGCGACAGTGGAACTGAAGCTTTCTTT	CASSDSGTEAFF
NA	few	TRBJ1-2	TRBV29-1	TGCAGCGTTGAAAAGGGGACTCATGGCTACACCTTC	CSVEKGTHGYTF
TRBD2	NA	TRBJ2-5	TRBV20-1	TGCAGTGCTAGGATAGCGGGGGTCTGGGAGACCCAGTACTTC	CSARIAGVWETQYF
NA	NA	TRBJ2-1	TRBV2	TGTGCCAGCAGTGAAATAGGGGGGTCTGAGCAGTTCTTC	CASSEIGGSEQFF
NA	NA	TRBJ2-4	TRBV7-2	TGTGCCAGCAGCTTCGAGATCCTAAACACTCAGTACTTC	CASSFEILNTQYF
NA	NA	TRBJ2-2	TRBV27	TGTGCCAGCAGCTTTACGAACACCGGGGAGCTGTTTTTT	CASSFTNTGELFF
TRBD1	NA	TRBJ1-5	TRBV6-5	TGTGCCAGCAGCCGAGGACAGGGTAGGGAGCCCCAGCATTTT	CASSRGQGREPQHF
TRBD2	NA	TRBJ2-1	TRBV11-1	TGTGCCAGCAGCACGATAGCGGGGGGGCCGTACAATGAGCAGTTCTTC	CASSTIAGGPYNEQFF
NA	NA	TRBJ2-5	TRBV9	TGTGCCAGCAGCACTCATGCCGGGACACAAGAGACCCAGTACTTC	CASSTHAGTQETQYF
TRBD1	NA	TRBJ1-1	TRBV9	TGTGCCAGCAGCGTTACAGGGGGCGCTAGCACTGAAGCTTTCTTT	CASSVTGGASTEAFF
NA	NA	TRBJ2-1	TRBV5-1	TGCGCCAGCAGCTTGGGACGACTTGACAATGAGCAGTTCTTC	CASSLGRLDNEQFF
NA	NA	TRBJ2-7	TRBV20-1	TGCAGTGTTTTGTTAGGTACCTCCTACGAGCAGTACTTC	CSVLLGTSYEQYF
TRBD1	few	TRBJ2-3	TRBV6-2/TRBV6-3	TGTGCCAGCAGTTTTTCGACAGGGAGACTCACAGATACGCAGTATTTT	CASSFSTGRLTDTQYF
NA	NA	TRBJ1-2	TRBV5-5	TGTGCCAGCAGCCCCGTTGCAGGGGTTATTAACTATGGCTACACCTTC	CASSPVAGVINYGYTF
NA	NA	TRBJ1-1	TRBV15	TGTGCCACCAGCATGGCCGGTTTAAGGGAAGCTTTCTTT	CATSMAGLREAFF
TRBD2	NA	TRBJ2-3	TRBV3-1	TGTGCCAGCAGCCGAGGGATAGCGGGGGCCACAGATACGCAGTATTTT	CASSRGIAGATDTQYF
NA	few	TRBJ2-1	TRBV6-1	TGTGCCAGCAGTAGAACAGGTCCCTCCTACAATGAGCAGTTCTTC	CASSRTGPSYNEQFF
NA	NA	TRBJ2-7	TRBV6-5	TGTGCCAGCAGTTACTCACCAGCGCTCTACGAGCAGTACTTC	CASSYSPALYEQYF
NA	NA	TRBJ2-5	TRBV11-2	TGTGCCAGCAGTGCCCCCTGGTCCGACCAAGAGACCCAGTACTTC	CASSAPWSDQETQYF
NA	NA	TRBJ2-5	TRBV11-2	TGTGCCAGCAGCCACGGCTCAGAGACCGTCGAGACCCAGTACTTC	CASSHGSETVETQYF
NA	once	TRBJ1-2	TRBV7-3	TGTGCCAGCAGCGAACAGGGACGGGGAGGTGGCTACACCTTC	CASSEQGRGGGYTF
NA	NA	TRBJ2-1	TRBV6-2/TRBV6-3	TGTGCCAGCAGTTTATGGGGACATACATACAATGAGCAGTTCTTC	CASSLWGHTYNEQFF